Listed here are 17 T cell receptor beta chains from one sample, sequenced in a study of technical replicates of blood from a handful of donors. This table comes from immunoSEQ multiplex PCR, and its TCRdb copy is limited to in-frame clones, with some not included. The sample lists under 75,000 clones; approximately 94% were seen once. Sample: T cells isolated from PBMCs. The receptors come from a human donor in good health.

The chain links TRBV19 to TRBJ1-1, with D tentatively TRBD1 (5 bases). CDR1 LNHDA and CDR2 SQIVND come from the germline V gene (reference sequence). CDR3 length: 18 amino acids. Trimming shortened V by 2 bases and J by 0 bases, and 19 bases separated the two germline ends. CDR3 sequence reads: CASSIPGLTKLMNTEAFF. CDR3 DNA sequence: TGTGCCAGTAGTATACCGGGACTGACAAAGTTGATGAACACTGAAGCTTTCTTT.

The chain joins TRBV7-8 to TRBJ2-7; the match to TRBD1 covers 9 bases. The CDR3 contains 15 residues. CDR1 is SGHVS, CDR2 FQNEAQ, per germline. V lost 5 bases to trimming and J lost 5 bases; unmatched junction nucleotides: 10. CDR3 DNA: TGTGCCAGCAGCCAGGGACAGGGAAGAAGGCACGAGCAGTACTTC. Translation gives CASSQGQGRRHEQYF.

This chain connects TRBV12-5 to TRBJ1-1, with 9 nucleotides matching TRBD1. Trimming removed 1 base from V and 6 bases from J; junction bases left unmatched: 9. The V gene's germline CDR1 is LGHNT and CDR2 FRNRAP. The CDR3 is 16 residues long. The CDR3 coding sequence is TGTGCTAGTGGTTTGGCCAAGGGACAGGGAGAGGCTGAAGCTTTCTTT. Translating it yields CASGLAKGQGEAEAFF.

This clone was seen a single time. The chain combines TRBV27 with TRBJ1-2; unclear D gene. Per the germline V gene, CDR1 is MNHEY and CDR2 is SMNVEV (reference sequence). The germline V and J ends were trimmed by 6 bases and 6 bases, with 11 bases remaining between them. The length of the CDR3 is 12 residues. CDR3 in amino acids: CASRSQLDGYTF. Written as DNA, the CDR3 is TGTGCCAGCAGATCGCAACTGGATGGCTACACCTTC.

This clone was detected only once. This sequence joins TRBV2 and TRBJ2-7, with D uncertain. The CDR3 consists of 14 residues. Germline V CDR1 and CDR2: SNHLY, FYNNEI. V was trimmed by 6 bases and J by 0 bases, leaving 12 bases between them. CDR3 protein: CASRGSYTSYEQYF. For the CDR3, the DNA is TGTGCCAGCAGGGGTAGCTATACCTCCTACGAGCAGTACTTC.

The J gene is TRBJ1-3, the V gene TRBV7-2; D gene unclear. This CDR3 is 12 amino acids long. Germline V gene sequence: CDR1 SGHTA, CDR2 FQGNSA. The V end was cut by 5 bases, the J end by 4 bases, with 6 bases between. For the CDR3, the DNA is TGTGCCAGCAGCCCCCAGGGAAACACCATATATTTT. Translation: CASSPQGNTIYF.

The CDR3 region is CASSIGLAGTGELFF. CDR3 DNA: TGTGCCAGTAGTATAGGGCTAGCGGGGACCGGGGAGCTGTTTTTT. V gene TRBV19 combines with J gene TRBJ2-2, with TRBD2 matching 9 bases. V trimming: 1 base; J trimming: 5 bases; junction bases outside the gene matches: 2. This CDR3 comprises 15 residues. Germline assignment: CDR1 LNHDA and CDR2 SQIVND (reference sequence).

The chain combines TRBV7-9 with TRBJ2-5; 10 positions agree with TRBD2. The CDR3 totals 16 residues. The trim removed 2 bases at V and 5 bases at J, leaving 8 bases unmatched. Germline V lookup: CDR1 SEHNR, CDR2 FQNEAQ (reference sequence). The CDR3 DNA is TGTGCCAGCAGCTTAAGGGAGCGGGAGGGCCAGGAGACCCAGTACTTC. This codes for CASSLREREGQETQYF.

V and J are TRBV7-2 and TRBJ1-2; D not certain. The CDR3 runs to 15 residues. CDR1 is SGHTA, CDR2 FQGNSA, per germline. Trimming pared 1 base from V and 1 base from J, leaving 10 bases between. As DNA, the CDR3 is TGTGCCAGCAGCTTAGTACCGGCGGTTAACTATGGCTACACCTTC. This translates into CASSLVPAVNYGYTF.

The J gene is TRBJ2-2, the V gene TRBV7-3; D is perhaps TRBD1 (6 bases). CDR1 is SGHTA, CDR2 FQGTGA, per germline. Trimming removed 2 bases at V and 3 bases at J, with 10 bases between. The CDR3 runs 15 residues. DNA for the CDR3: TGTGCCAGCAGCTTAGGCCCAGGGGACACCGGGGAGCTGTTTTTT. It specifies CASSLGPGDTGELFF.

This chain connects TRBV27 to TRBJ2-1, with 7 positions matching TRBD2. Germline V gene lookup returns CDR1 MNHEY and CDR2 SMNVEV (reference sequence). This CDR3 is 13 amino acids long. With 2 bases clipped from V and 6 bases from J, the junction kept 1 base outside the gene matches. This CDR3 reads CASSLGGGNEQFF. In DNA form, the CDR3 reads TGTGCCAGCAGTTTAGGGGGGGGCAATGAGCAGTTCTTC.

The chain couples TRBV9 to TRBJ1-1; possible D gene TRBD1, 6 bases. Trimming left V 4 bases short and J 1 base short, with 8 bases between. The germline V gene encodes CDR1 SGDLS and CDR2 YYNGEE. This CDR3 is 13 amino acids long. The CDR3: CASSLGQNTEAFF. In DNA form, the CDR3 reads TGTGCCAGCAGCTTGGGACAGAACACTGAAGCTTTCTTT. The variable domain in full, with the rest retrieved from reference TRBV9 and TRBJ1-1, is DSGVTQTPKHLITATGQRVTLRCSPRSGDLSVYWYQQSLDQGLQFLIQYYNGEERAKGNILERFSAQQFPDLHSELNLSSLELGDSALYFCASSLGQNTEAFFGQGTRLTVV.

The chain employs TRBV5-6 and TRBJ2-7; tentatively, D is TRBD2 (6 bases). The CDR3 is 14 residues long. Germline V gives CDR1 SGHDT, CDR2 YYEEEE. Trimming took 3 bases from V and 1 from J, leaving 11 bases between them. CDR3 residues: CASSSGTASYEQYF. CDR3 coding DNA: TGTGCCAGCAGCTCAGGGACTGCATCCTACGAGCAGTACTTC.

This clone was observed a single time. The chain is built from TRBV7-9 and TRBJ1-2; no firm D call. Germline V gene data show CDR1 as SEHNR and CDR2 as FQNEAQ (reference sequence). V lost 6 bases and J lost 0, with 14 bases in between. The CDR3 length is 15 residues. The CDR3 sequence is CASSPLDGANYGYTF. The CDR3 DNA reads TGTGCCAGCAGTCCCCTCGACGGAGCTAACTATGGCTACACCTTC. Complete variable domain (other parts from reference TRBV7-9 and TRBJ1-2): DTGVSQNPRHKITKRGQNVTFRCDPISEHNRLYWYRQTLGQGPEFLTYFQNEAQLEKSRLLSDRFSAERPKGSFSTLEIQRTEQGDSAMYLCASSPLDGANYGYTFGSGTRLTVV.

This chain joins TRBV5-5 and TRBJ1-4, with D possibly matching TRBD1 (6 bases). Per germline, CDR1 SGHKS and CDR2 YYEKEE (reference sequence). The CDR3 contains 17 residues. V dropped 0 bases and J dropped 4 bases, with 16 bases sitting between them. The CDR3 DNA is TGTGCCAGCAGCTTGGGCCCCGGGGGGCAGAATAATGAAAAACTGTTTTTT. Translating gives CASSLGPGGQNNEKLFF.

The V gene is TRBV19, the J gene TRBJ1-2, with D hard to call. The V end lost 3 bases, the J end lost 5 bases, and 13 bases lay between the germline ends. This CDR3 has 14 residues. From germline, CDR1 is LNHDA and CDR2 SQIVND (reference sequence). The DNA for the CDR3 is TGTGCCAGTAGTATCCCCGGGTATCCGTATGGCTACACCTTC. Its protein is CASSIPGYPYGYTF. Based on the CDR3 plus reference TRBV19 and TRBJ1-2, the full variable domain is DGGITQSPKYLFRKEGQNVTLSCEQNLNHDAMYWYRQDPGQGLRLIYYSQIVNDFQKGDIAEGYSVSREKKESFPLTVTSAQKNPTAFYLCASSIPGYPYGYTFGSGTRLTVV.

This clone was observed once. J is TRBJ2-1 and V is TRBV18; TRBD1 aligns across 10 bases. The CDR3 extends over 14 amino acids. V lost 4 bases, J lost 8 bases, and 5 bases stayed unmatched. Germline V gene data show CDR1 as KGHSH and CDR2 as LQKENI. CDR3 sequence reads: CASSRGQGDHEQFF. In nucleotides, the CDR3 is TGTGCCAGCTCACGAGGACAGGGGGATCATGAGCAGTTCTTC.